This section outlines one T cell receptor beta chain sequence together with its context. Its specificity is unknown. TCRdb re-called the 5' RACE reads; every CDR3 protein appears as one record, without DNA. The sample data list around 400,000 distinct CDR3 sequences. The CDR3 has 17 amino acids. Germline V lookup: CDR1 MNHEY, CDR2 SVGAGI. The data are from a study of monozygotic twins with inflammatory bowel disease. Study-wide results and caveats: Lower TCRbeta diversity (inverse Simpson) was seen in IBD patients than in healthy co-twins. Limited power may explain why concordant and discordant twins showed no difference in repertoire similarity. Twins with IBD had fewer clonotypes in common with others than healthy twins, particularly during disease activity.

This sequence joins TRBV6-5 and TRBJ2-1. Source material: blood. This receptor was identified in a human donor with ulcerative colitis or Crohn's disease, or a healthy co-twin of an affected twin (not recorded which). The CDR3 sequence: CASSYWMTPTSYNEQFF.